This TCR beta chain is drawn from a study of OX40 agonist ivuxolimab in advanced cancers. Turning to the study itself: Every 2 weeks, patients got intravenous ivuxolimab at one of six dose levels (0.01-10 mg/kg). Study results and caveats: Clonal expansion from baseline to week 6 occurred in both CD4+ and CD8+ T cells. No determination was made of the antigen specificity of the expanded peripheral T cells.

Clones were sequenced by immunoSEQ multiplex PCR, and TCRdb holds only the in-frame ones, with some missing. This table has about 75,000 clones, more than 90% appearing once. A word on this clone: Its antigen is currently unknown.

V shed 7 bases and J 2 bases; nucleotides not matched to a gene: 6. This CDR3 spans 14 amino acids. Germline V gives CDR1 SGHRS, CDR2 YFSETQ. Sequencing was performed on CD4+ or CD8+ T cells sorted from blood, taken in a trial of the OX40 agonist ivuxolimab. The clonotype was recovered from an adult with an advanced solid tumor such as melanoma, head and neck, liver or kidney cancer. This chain joins TRBV5-1 and TRBJ1-2; TRBD1 aligns across 9 bases. The CDR3 spells CASAPGTGNYGYTF. Written as DNA, the CDR3 is TGCGCCAGCGCCCCCGGGACAGGGAACTATGGCTACACCTTC.